The 14 T cell receptor beta chains presented below share a single source sample, sequenced in a study of OX40 agonist ivuxolimab in advanced cancers. The data were produced by immunoSEQ multiplex PCR, yet TCRdb's version contains in-frame clones alone and is incomplete. This table has about 140,000 clones, roughly 91% appearing once. Specimen: CD4+ or CD8+ T cells sorted from blood, collected in a trial of the OX40 agonist ivuxolimab. The receptors were gathered from an adult with an advanced solid tumor such as melanoma, head and neck, liver or kidney cancer.

This clone was counted a single time. The chain joins TRBV28 to TRBJ2-7; 12 bases agree with TRBD2. CDR1 and CDR2 (germline): MDHEN, SYDVKM. V lost 5 bases, J lost 4 bases, and 6 bases stayed unmatched. The CDR3 loop spans 15 amino acids. CDR3 protein: CASSLGGLAGYEQYF. The CDR3 nucleotides read TGTGCCAGCAGTCTCGGGGGACTAGCGGGTTACGAGCAGTACTTC.

This clone was seen only once. V usage is TRBV9 and J usage is TRBJ2-1, with D possibly being TRBD1 (6 bases). Germline V gives CDR1 SGDLS, CDR2 YYNGEE. The CDR3 totals 18 residues. V was cut by 6 bases and J by 8 bases, with 30 bases left in between. The CDR3 region is CASNPGLSMTGRPYEQFF. The CDR3 nucleotides are TGTGCCAGCAACCCAGGACTTAGTATGACAGGAAGGCCTTATGAGCAGTTCTTC.

This chain uses TRBV29-1 with TRBJ1-5, with a possible D match to TRBD1 (5 bases). In germline, CDR1 is SQVTM, CDR2 ANQGSEA. This CDR3 has 12 residues. V shed 6 bases and J shed 7 bases, with 13 bases lying between them. The CDR3 is CSVISGNQPQHF. The CDR3 DNA reads as TGCAGCGTAATATCAGGGAACCAGCCCCAGCATTTT.

The chain uses TRBV5-1 and TRBJ2-5; TRBD2 might be the D (5 bases). The germline V gene encodes CDR1 SGHRS and CDR2 YFSETQ. Between the trimmed V and J ends, which lost 4 bases and 5 bases, there was a span of 6 bases. The CDR3 extends over 11 amino acids. CDR3 region: CASSREETQYF. DNA of the CDR3: TGCGCCAGCAGCAGGGAGGAGACCCAGTACTTC. The variable domain in full, with the rest retrieved from reference TRBV5-1 and TRBJ2-5, is KAGVTQTPRYLIKTRGQQVTLSCSPISGHRSVSWYQQTPGQGLQFLFEYFSETQRNKGNFPGRFSGRQFSNSRSEMNVSTLELGDSALYLCASSREETQYFGPGTRLLVL.

This sequence joins TRBV5-1 and TRBJ1-1; a weak D match, TRBD1 (5 bases). CDR1 and CDR2 from the germline V gene are SGHRS and YFSETQ. This CDR3 is built from 13 residues. The V end was cut by 1 base, the J end by 12 bases, with 16 bases between. For the CDR3, the DNA is TGCGCCAGCAGCTTGACCTCGGGACTCAACCCTTTCTTT. Translation: CASSLTSGLNPFF.

This chain connects TRBV10-1 to TRBJ2-3, with 11 bases lining up with TRBD1. This CDR3 is 16 amino acids long. The V segment lost 0 bases and the J segment 4 bases; nucleotides outside the gene matches: 3. Germline CDR1 and CDR2: WNHNN and SYGVQD (reference sequence). CDR3 residues: CASSESGTGGADTQYF. The CDR3 DNA follows: TGCGCCAGCAGTGAGTCCGGGACAGGGGGAGCAGATACGCAGTATTTT.

The rearrangement joins TRBV28 to TRBJ2-5; the D gene is possibly TRBD1 (5 bases). Germline V gives CDR1 MDHEN, CDR2 SYDVKM. With 4 bases removed from V and 4 bases from J, the gap between germline ends came to 10 bases. The length of the CDR3 is 13 residues. CDR3 nucleotide sequence: TGTGCCAGCAGTTCCAGGGCACCAGAGACCCAGTACTTC. It translates to CASSSRAPETQYF.

Of note for this clone: The junction shows a germline mismatch at one end, possibly a read error. The CDR3 is CASSLTGQFTDTQYF. Written as DNA, the CDR3 is TGTGCTAGCAGCTTGACAGGCCAGTTCACAGATACGCAGTATTTT. The chain carries TRBV7-7 and TRBJ2-3; D possibly corresponds to TRBD1 (6 bases). This CDR3 comprises 15 residues. Germline V gene sequence: CDR1 SSHAT, CDR2 FNYEAQ (reference sequence).

The J gene is TRBJ2-1, the V gene TRBV9; perhaps TRBD2 as D (5 bases). There are 15 residues in the CDR3. Germline loops: CDR1 SGDLS, CDR2 YYNGEE. Trimming shortened V by 4 bases and J by 3 bases, and 14 bases separated the two germline ends. The CDR3 DNA follows: TGTGCCAGCAGCCCGTACGGGGATTTCTACAATGAGCAGTTCTTC. The encoded protein is CASSPYGDFYNEQFF.

V gene TRBV6-1 combines with J gene TRBJ1-6, with D tentatively TRBD1 (5 bases). The V end was cut by 2 bases, the J end by 7 bases, with 21 bases between. The CDR3 covers 18 residues. Germline assignment: CDR1 MNHNS and CDR2 SASEGT. CDR3 in DNA: TGTGCCAGCAGTGAACCCTTTGGCGGGGGGATTTGGAATTCACCCCTCCACTTT. It specifies CASSEPFGGGIWNSPLHF.

The V and J genes are TRBV19 and TRBJ1-1; D is ambiguous. V was cut by 5 bases and J by 0 bases, with 7 bases left in between. The germline V gene encodes CDR1 LNHDA and CDR2 SQIVND (reference sequence). The CDR3 runs to 13 residues. The DNA for the CDR3 is TGTGCCAGTAGTTGGGCGATGAACACTGAAGCTTTCTTT. Encoded protein: CASSWAMNTEAFF.

The chain joins TRBV2 to TRBJ2-2; no reliable D call. V was cut by 4 bases and J by 0 bases, with 9 bases left in between. Germline V gives CDR1 SNHLY, CDR2 FYNNEI. The CDR3 sequence is 15 residues long. CDR3 protein: CASSARHANTGELFF. The CDR3 nucleotides are TGTGCCAGCAGTGCCAGACACGCGAACACCGGGGAGCTGTTTTTT.

This clone was seen more than once but under ten times. V gene TRBV6-5 combines with J gene TRBJ2-7; possibly TRBD2 for D (6 bases). This CDR3 is built from 13 residues. Germline V gene data show CDR1 as MNHEY and CDR2 as SVGAGI. Trimming pared 6 bases from V and 7 bases from J, leaving 16 bases between. CDR3 region: CASSPPGLPEQYF. CDR3 sequence (DNA): TGTGCCAGCAGCCCACCCGGACTACCTGAGCAGTACTTC.

The rearrangement links TRBV9 to TRBJ1-1; 7 nucleotides align to TRBD1. Trimming took 0 bases from V and 6 from J; bases not matched to a gene: 5. Germline CDR1 and CDR2: SGDLS and YYNGEE. The CDR3 spans 14 residues. CDR3 sequence (DNA): TGTGCCAGCAGCGTAGCTCCGGGGACAGCTGAAGCTTTCTTT. Its protein product is CASSVAPGTAEAFF.